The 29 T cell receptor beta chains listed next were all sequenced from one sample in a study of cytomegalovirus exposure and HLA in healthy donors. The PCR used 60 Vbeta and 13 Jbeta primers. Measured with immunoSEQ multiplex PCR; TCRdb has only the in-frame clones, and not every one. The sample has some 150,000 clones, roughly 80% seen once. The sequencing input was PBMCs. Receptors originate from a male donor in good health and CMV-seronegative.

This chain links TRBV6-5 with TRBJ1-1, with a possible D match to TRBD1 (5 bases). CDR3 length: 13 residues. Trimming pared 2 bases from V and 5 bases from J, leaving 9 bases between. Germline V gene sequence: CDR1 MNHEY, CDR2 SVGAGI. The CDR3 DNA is TGTGCCAGCAGTTACGAGGGGAGGACTGAAGCTTTCTTT. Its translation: CASSYEGRTEAFF.

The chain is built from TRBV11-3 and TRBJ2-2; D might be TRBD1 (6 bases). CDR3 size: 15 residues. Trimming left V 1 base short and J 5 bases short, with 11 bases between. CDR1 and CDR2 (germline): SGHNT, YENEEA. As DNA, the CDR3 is TGTGCCAGCAGCTTAGGCAACAGGGTGACCGGGGAGCTGTTTTTT. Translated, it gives CASSLGNRVTGELFF.

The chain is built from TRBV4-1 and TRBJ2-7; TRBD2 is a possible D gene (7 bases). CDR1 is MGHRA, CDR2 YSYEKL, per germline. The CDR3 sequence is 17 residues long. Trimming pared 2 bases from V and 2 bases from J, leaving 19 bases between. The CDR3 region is CASSQLTGGQSTYEQYF. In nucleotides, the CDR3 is TGCGCCAGCAGCCAACTAACCGGGGGGCAGTCGACCTACGAGCAGTACTTC.

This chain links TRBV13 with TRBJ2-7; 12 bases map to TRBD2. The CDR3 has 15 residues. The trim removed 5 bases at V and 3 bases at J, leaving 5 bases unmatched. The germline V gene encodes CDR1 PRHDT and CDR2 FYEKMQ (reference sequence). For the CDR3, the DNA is TGTGCCAGCAGCGCTAGACTAGCGGGGGTCTACGAGCAGTACTTC. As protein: CASSARLAGVYEQYF.

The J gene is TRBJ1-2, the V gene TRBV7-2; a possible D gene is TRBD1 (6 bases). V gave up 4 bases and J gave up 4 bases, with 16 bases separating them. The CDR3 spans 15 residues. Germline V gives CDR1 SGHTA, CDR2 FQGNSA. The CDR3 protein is CASSSRGRTAYGYTF. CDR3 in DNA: TGTGCCAGCAGCTCCCGAGGACGGACAGCCTATGGCTACACCTTC.

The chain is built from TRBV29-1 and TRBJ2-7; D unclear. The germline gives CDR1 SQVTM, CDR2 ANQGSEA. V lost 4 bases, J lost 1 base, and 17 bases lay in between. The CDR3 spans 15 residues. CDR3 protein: CSVGSARKLSYEQYF. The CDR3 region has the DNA TGCAGCGTTGGGAGCGCGCGGAAGCTTTCCTACGAGCAGTACTTC.

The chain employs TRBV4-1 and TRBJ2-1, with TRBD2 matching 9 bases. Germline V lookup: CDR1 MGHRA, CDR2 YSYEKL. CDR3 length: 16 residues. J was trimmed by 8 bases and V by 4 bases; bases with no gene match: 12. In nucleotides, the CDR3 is TGCGCCAGCAGCCTCAGAGGGAGCGGGGGGCGGGATGAGCAGTTCTTC. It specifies CASSLRGSGGRDEQFF.

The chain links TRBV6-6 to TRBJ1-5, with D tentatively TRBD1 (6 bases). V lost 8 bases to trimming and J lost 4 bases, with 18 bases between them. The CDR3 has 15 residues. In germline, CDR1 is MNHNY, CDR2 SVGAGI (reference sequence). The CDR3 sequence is CASGAPGTLNQPQHF. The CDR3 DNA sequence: TGTGCCAGCGGGGCCCCCGGGACATTAAATCAGCCCCAGCATTTT.

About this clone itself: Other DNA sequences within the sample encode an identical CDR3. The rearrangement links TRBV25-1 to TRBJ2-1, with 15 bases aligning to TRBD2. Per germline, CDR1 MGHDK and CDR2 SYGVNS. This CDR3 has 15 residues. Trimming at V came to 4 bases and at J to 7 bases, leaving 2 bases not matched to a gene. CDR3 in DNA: TGTGCCAGCAGTGCAGGGACTAGCGGGAGGAATGAGCAGTTCTTC. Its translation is CASSAGTSGRNEQFF.

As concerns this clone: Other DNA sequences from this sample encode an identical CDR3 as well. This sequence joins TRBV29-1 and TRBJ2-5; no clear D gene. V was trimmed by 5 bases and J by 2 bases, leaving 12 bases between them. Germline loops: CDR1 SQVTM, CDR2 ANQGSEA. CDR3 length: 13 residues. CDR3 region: CSVSRAGQETQYF. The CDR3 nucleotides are TGCAGCGTTTCCCGAGCAGGACAAGAGACCCAGTACTTC.

The CDR3 region has the DNA TGCGCCAGCAGCCCCTTGTTCGGCGGGGAGCTGTTTTTT. Translating gives CASSPLFGGELFF. This chain uses TRBV5-1 with TRBJ2-2; D not certain. Trimming left V 4 bases short and J 7 bases short, with 11 bases between. This CDR3 is 13 amino acids long. Germline values: CDR1 SGHRS, CDR2 YFSETQ.

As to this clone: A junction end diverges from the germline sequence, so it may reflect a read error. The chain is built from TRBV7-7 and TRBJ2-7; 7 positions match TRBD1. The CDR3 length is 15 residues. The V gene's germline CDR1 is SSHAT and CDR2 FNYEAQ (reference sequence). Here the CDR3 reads CASSLRPGTAYEQYF. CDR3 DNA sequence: TGTGCTAGCAGCTTAAGGCCCGGGACAGCCTACGAGCAGTACTTC. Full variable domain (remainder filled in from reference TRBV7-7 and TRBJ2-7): GAGVSQSPRYKVTKRGQDVTLRCDPISSHATLYWYQQALGQGPEFLTYFNYEAQPDKSGLPSDRFSAERPEGSISTLTIQRTEQRDSAMYRCASSLRPGTAYEQYFGPGTRLTVT.

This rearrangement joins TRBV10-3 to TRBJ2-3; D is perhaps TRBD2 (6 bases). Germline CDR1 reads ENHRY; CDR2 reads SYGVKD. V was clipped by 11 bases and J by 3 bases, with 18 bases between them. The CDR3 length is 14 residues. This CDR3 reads CASRPGDGTDTQYF. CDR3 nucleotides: TGTGCCTCGCGACCGGGAGATGGGACAGATACGCAGTATTTT.

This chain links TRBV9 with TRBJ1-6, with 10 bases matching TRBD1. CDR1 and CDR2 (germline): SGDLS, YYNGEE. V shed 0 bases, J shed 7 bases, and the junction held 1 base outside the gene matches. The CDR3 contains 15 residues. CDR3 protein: CASSVGTGGNSPLHF. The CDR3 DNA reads TGTGCCAGCAGCGTAGGGACAGGGGGGAATTCACCCCTCCACTTT.

CDR3 protein: CSATQGEEQYF. CDR3 in DNA: TGCAGTGCGACACAGGGAGAAGAGCAGTACTTC. This chain connects TRBV20-1 to TRBJ2-7, with D maybe TRBD1 (6 bases). This CDR3 region has 11 residues. Trimming shortened V by 6 bases and J by 7 bases, and 13 bases separated the two germline ends. Germline CDR1 reads DFQATT; CDR2 reads SNEGSKA (reference sequence).

The CDR3 here is CASSPSRVSGELFF. Here the CDR3 DNA reads TGTGCCAGCAGCCCGAGCAGGGTTTCCGGGGAGCTGTTTTTT. J is TRBJ2-2 and V is TRBV4-2; a weak D match, TRBD1 (5 bases). With 4 bases removed from V and 6 bases from J, the gap between germline ends came to 12 bases. Looked up from germline, CDR1 is LGHNA and CDR2 is YNFKEQ. The CDR3 runs 14 residues.

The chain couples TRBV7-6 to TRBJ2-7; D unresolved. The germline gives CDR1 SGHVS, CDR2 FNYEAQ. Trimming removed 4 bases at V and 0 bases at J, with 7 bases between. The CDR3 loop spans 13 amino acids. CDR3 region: CASSSLSSYEQYF. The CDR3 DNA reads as TGTGCCAGCAGCTCCCTGTCCTCCTACGAGCAGTACTTC.

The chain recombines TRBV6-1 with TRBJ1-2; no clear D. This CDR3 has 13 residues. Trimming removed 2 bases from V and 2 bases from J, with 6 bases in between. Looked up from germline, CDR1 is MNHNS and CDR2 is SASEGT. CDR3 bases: TGTGCCAGCAGTGAAACATTAAACTATGGCTACACCTTC. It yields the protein CASSETLNYGYTF.

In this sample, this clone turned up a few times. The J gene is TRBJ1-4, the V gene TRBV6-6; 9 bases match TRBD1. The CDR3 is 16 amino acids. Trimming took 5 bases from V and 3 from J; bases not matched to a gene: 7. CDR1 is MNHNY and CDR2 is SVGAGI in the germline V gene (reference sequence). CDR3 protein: CASSVQGAGANEKLFF. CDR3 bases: TGTGCCAGCAGTGTACAGGGGGCTGGTGCTAATGAAAAACTGTTTTTT.

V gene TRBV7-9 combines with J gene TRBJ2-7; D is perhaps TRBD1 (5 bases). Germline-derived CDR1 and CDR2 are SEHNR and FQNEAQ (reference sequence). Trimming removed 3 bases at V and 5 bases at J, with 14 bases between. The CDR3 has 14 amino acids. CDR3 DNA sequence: TGTGCCAGCAGCTTGGTCCAGGGCTCGAACGAGCAGTACTTC. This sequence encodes CASSLVQGSNEQYF.

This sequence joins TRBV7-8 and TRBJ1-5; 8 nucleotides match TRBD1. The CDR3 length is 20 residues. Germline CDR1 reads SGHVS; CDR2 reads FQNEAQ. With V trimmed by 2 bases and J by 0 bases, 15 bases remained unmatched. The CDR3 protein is CASSLFGRGQDYYSNQPQHF. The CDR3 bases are TGTGCCAGCAGCTTATTTGGTAGGGGACAGGACTACTATAGCAATCAGCCCCAGCATTTT.

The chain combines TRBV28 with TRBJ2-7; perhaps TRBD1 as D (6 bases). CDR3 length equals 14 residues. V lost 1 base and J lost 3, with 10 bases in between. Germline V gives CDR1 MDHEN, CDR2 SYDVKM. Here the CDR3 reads CASSLYRADYEQYF. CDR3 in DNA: TGTGCCAGCAGTTTATACAGGGCCGACTACGAGCAGTACTTC.

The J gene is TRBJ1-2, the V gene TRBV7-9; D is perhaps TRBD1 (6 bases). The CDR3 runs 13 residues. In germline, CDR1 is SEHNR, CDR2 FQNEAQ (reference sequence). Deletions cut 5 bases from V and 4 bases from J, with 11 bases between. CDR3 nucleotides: TGTGCCAGCAGCCGACAGGAAGGCTATGGCTACACCTTC. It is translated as CASSRQEGYGYTF.

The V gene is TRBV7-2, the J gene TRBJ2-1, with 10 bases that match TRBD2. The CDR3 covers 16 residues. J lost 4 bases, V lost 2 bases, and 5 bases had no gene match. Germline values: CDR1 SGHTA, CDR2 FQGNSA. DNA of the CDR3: TGTGCCAGCAGCTTATGGAGCGGGGGGGGTTACAATGAGCAGTTCTTC. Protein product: CASSLWSGGGYNEQFF.

CDR3 sequence (DNA): TGTGCCAGCAGCTTCAACAGGGGAGAGGAGACCCAGTACTTC. Its protein is CASSFNRGEETQYF. The chain combines TRBV11-2 with TRBJ2-5; 7 bases agree with TRBD1. Germline V gene sequence: CDR1 SGHAT, CDR2 FQNNGV. V dropped 3 bases and J dropped 5; count of bases not matched to a gene: 6. The CDR3 length is 14 residues.

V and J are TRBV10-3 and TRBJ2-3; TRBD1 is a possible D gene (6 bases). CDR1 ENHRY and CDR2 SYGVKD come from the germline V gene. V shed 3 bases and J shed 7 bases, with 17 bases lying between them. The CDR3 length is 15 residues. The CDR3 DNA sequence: TGTGCCATCAGTGAAGGACAGAGAGGAGCATATACGCAGTATTTT. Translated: CAISEGQRGAYTQYF.

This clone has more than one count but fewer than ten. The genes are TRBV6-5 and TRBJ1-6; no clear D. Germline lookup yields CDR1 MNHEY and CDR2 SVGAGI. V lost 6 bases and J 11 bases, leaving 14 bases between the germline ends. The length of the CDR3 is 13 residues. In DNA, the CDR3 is TGTGCCAGCAGCCCCGTTTTGAGGGCACCCCTCCACTTT. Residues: CASSPVLRAPLHF.

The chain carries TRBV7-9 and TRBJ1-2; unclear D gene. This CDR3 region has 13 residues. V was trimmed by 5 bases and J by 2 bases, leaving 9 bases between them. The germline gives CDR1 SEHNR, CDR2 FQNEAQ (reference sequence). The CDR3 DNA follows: TGTGCCAGCAGCCCTAACTACAACTATGGCTACACCTTC. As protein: CASSPNYNYGYTF.

In DNA form, the CDR3 reads TGTGCCAGCAGTTTAGGGGGGGGAATGTCCTACGAGCAGTACTTC. It specifies CASSLGGGMSYEQYF. The chain recombines TRBV6-5 with TRBJ2-7, with D tentatively TRBD2 (7 bases). CDR1 MNHEY and CDR2 SVGAGI come from the germline V gene. Trimming removed 4 bases from V and 1 base from J, with 14 bases in between. This CDR3 region has 15 residues.